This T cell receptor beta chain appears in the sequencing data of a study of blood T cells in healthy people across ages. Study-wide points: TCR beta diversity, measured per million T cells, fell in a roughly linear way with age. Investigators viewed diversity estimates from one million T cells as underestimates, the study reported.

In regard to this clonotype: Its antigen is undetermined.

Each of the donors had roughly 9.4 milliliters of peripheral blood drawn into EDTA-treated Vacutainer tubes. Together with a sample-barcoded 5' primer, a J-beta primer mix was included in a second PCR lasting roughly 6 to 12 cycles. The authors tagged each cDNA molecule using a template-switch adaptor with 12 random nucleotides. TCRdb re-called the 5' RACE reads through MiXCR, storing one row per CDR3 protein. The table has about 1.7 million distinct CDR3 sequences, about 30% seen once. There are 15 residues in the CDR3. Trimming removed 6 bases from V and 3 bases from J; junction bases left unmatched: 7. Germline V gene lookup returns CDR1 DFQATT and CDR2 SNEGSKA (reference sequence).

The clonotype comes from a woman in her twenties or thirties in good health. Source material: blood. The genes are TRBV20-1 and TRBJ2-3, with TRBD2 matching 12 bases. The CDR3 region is CSALTSGGLTDTQYF. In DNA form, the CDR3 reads TGCAGTGCGCTCACTAGCGGGGGGTTAACAGATACGCAGTATTTT.